Listed below are T cell receptor beta chains from one sample, sequenced in a study of T cell changes during pregnancy in multiple sclerosis. Assay: immunoSEQ multiplex PCR; the TCRdb copy retains only in-frame clones and omits some. The repertoire holds nearly 110,000 clones, around 90% seen once, with over 0.65% in the top ten. The source material was peripheral blood, sampled in the third trimester of pregnancy. Receptors were obtained from a female donor in good health, enrolled as a control in a pregnancy study. Both conserved end residues are part of each CDR3. Fields, in order: clone size, V gene, D gene, J gene, CDR3 DNA, CDR3 protein. The D gene is left open where the match is weak. Expanded clones get a size class; other rows say once, few or many, or leave the size out.

-	TRBV7-6	TRBD1	TRBJ2-3	TGTGCCAGCAGCTTGCAGGGGGCTACTAGCACAGATACGCAGTATTTT	CASSLQGATSTDTQYF
-	TRBV30	-	TRBJ1-2	TGTGCCTGGAGTCAGCGAGGGAACTATGGCTACACCTTC	CAWSQRGNYGYTF
-	TRBV4-3	-	TRBJ2-3	TGCGCCAGCAGCCAAGATAGACTTTTATGGCAGGCGACTAGAGATACGCAGTATTTT	CASSQDRLLWQATRDTQYF
few	TRBV9	-	TRBJ1-1	TGTGCCAGCAGCGTAGTGAGTAACTCTGAAGCTTTCTTT	CASSVVSNSEAFF
-	TRBV7-2	-	TRBJ1-6	TGTGCCAGCAGTTTAGGGAGACTCCAAAATAATTCACCCCTCCACTTT	CASSLGRLQNNSPLHF
-	TRBV28	-	TRBJ1-1	TGTGCCAGCAGTTTATTTCACAGGGACACTGAAGCTTTCTTT	CASSLFHRDTEAFF
-	TRBV27	-	TRBJ2-7	TGTGCCAGCAGTTTTGGGGCCCCCTACGAGCAGTACTTC	CASSFGAPYEQYF
once	TRBV13	-	TRBJ2-1	TGTGCCAGCAGCACAGCCTACAATGAGCAGTTCTTC	CASSTAYNEQFF
-	TRBV11-1	TRBD2	TRBJ2-5	TGTGCCAGCAGCTTAGTACGGGGAGGGACAGAGACCCAGTACTTC	CASSLVRGGTETQYF
-	TRBV11-2	-	TRBJ2-7	TGTGCCAGCAGCTTAGACAGGGTCTCCTACGAGCAGTACTTC	CASSLDRVSYEQYF
-	TRBV7-9	-	TRBJ1-1	TGTGCCAGCAGCACACTACTAGAGGACGGACAGCCGAACACTGAAGCTTTCTTT	CASSTLLEDGQPNTEAFF
-	TRBV4-1	-	TRBJ1-2	TGCGCCAGCAGCCAAACAGGGTTAGCCTACACCTTC	CASSQTGLAYTF
-	TRBV11-2	TRBD1	TRBJ1-1	TGTGCCAGCAGCATCGACAGGGGGCGAGGAAGAACTGAAGCTTTCTTT	CASSIDRGRGRTEAFF
-	TRBV5-4	-	TRBJ1-1	TGTGCCAGCAGCTTGCTGTGGCAGGGGAACACTGAAGCTTTCTTT	CASSLLWQGNTEAFF
-	TRBV9	TRBD2	TRBJ2-2	TGTGCCAGCGGGCGGGGGGGCCGCGGCACCGGGGAGCTGTTTTTT	CASGRGGRGTGELFF
-	TRBV19	-	TRBJ1-5	TGTGCCAGTAGTATTAATTCAGGGGAAGGTCAGCCCCAGCATTTT	CASSINSGEGQPQHF
-	TRBV5-8	TRBD1	TRBJ1-1	TGTGCCAGCAGCTTACGACAGGGCCCTAACACTGAAGCTTTCTTT	CASSLRQGPNTEAFF
-	TRBV19	-	TRBJ1-1	TGTGCCAGTAGTATAGCGGGGGGAGGCACTGAAGCTTTCTTT	CASSIAGGGTEAFF
-	TRBV4-3	TRBD2	TRBJ2-2	TGCGCCAGCAGCCAAGGACTAGCGGGGGCTACCGGGGAGCTGTTTTTT	CASSQGLAGATGELFF
once	TRBV7-3	-	TRBJ2-2	TGTGCCAGCAGCCGTAGCGGGAACACCGGGGAGCTGTTTTTT	CASSRSGNTGELFF
few	TRBV18	-	TRBJ2-5	TGTGCCAGCTCACCAGGGCAGCAAGAGACCCAGTACTTC	CASSPGQQETQYF
-	TRBV7-3	TRBD1	TRBJ1-6	TGTGCCAGCAGCTACGACAGGGTCGGTTCACCCCTCCACTTT	CASSYDRVGSPLHF
-	TRBV19	-	TRBJ1-1	TGTGCCAGTAGTCTGGACAGACACACTGAAGCTTTCTTT	CASSLDRHTEAFF
-	TRBV7-2	TRBD2	TRBJ2-1	TGTGCCAGCAGCTTTAAGCGGGGGCCGAATTCGGAGCAGTTCTTC	CASSFKRGPNSEQFF
-	TRBV6-4	TRBD1	TRBJ2-2	TGTGCCAGCAGCCAAACGGGACAGTCGAACACCGGGGAGCTGTTTTTT	CASSQTGQSNTGELFF
-	TRBV4-3	TRBD1	TRBJ2-1	TGCGCCAGCAGCCAAGGGACAGGGACCTACAATGAGCAGTTCTTC	CASSQGTGTYNEQFF
-	TRBV11-2	-	TRBJ1-2	TGTGCCAGCAGCTTAGATCCGGGATTGGGCTATGGCTACACCTTC	CASSLDPGLGYGYTF
-	TRBV6-1	-	TRBJ1-2	TGTGCCAGCAGTGAAAAGGGGGGGGCCCTTTATGGCTACACCTTC	CASSEKGGALYGYTF
-	TRBV27	-	TRBJ2-1	TGTGCCAGCAGTTTTACAGGGACAAATGAGCAGTTCTTC	CASSFTGTNEQFF